These 3 T cell receptor beta chains originate from one sample sequenced in a study of radiotherapy plus CTLA-4 blockade in lung cancer. Profiling relied on immunoSEQ multiplex PCR, and the TCRdb table lists in-frame clones only, not all of them. The table records 55,000 to 65,000 clones, 76% of them present only once. Here the sequenced sample was peripheral blood, taken from a patient treated with radiotherapy plus ipilimumab. The receptor set was obtained from a human donor with non-small cell lung cancer who had a complete response to radiotherapy plus ipilimumab.

Relative to its sample, this clone is medium-sized. The gene calls are TRBV19 and TRBJ1-1, with no clear D. The CDR3 is made up of 12 amino acids. V was clipped by 7 bases and J by 1 base, with 7 bases between them. The germline V gene encodes CDR1 LNHDA and CDR2 SQIVND (reference sequence). This chain's CDR3 is CASNPGNTEAFF. CDR3 DNA sequence: TGTGCCAGTAATCCGGGGAACACTGAAGCTTTCTTT.

The V call is TRBV5-1, the J call TRBJ1-2, with D possibly matching TRBD1 (6 bases). In germline, CDR1 is SGHRS, CDR2 YFSETQ. V lost 0 bases and J lost 8, with 14 bases in between. The CDR3 sequence is 14 residues long. The CDR3 region is CASSLGTDLRGYTF. In nucleotides, the CDR3 is TGCGCCAGCAGCTTGGGGACAGATCTGAGGGGCTACACCTTC.

The chain carries TRBV7-2 and TRBJ1-6; no clear D. CDR1 is SGHTA and CDR2 is FQGNSA in the germline V gene. The V gene lost 2 bases and the J gene lost 0 bases, with 8 bases spanning the gap. CDR3 length: 16 residues. The CDR3 DNA sequence: TGTGCCAGCAGCTTAACCCTGAGCTCCTATAATTCACCCCTCCACTTT. Its translation: CASSLTLSSYNSPLHF. Full variable domain (outside the CDR3, taken from reference TRBV7-2 and TRBJ1-6): GAGVSQSPSNKVTEKGKDVELRCDPISGHTALYWYRQSLGQGLEFLIYFQGNSAPDKSGLPSDRFSAERTGGSVSTLTIQRTQQEDSAVYLCASSLTLSSYNSPLHFGNGTRLTVT.